A single sample is the source of the 2 T cell receptor beta chains below, sequenced in a study of control samples from healthy donors and cancer patients. The method was immunoSEQ multiplex PCR; TCRdb's version includes in-frame clones alone and lacks a portion of them. The sample has about 92,000 clones; roughly 78% are singletons. The sample consisted of blood. The origin of the receptors is a woman in her sixties or seventies in good health.

The chain has TRBV19 and TRBJ2-5; TRBD1 aligns across 10 bases. There are 16 residues in the CDR3. Trimming cost V 5 bases and J 4 bases; bases outside gene matches: 10. Germline values: CDR1 LNHDA, CDR2 SQIVND (reference sequence). CDR3 sequence reads: CASSDGAGTGVETQYF. The CDR3 DNA reads as TGTGCCAGTAGTGATGGAGCCGGGACAGGGGTAGAGACCCAGTACTTC. Filled out from reference TRBV19 and TRBJ2-5, the complete variable domain reads DGGITQSPKYLFRKEGQNVTLSCEQNLNHDAMYWYRQDPGQGLRLIYYSQIVNDFQKGDIAEGYSVSREKKESFPLTVTSAQKNPTAFYLCASSDGAGTGVETQYFGPGTRLLVL.

The V and J genes are TRBV5-1 and TRBJ1-2, with 8 positions matching TRBD1. The trim removed 0 bases at V and 4 bases at J, leaving 5 bases unmatched. Looked up from germline, CDR1 is SGHRS and CDR2 is YFSETQ. The CDR3 is 15 residues long. The CDR3 bases are TGCGCCAGCAGCTTGGGAGGACAGGGTTCCTATGGCTACACCTTC. Its translation: CASSLGGQGSYGYTF.